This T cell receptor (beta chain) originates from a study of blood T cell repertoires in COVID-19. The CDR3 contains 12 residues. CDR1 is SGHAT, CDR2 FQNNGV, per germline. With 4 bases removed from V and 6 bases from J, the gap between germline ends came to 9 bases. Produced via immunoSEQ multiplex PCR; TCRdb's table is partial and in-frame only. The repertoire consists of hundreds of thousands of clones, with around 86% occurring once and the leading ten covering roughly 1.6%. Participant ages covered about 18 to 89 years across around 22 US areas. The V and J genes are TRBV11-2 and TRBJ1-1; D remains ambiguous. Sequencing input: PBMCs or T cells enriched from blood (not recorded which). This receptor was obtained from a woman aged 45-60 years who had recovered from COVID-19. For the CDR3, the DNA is TGTGCCAGCAGCTACGAGAGAGCTGAAGCTTTCTTT. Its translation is CASSYERAEAFF.